This T cell receptor beta chain was captured in a study of healthy donors' naive CD4 and CD8 T cells. Naive T cells were sorted: CD4+CD8-CD45RO-CD45RA+ for CD4+, CD8+CD4-CD45RA+CD27bright for CD8+. TCR libraries were built from 450 to 650 ng of total RNA by linear amplification. TCRdb itself ran the reads through MiXCR, one entry per CDR3 protein. The sample has 150,000 to 200,000 distinct CDR3 sequences; around 74% are singletons. Trimming pared 2 bases from V and 2 bases from J, leaving 12 bases between. CDR3 length equals 15 residues. Germline CDR1 reads SGHAT; CDR2 reads FQDESV (reference sequence).

The sample comprised naive CD4+ and CD8+ T cells sorted from blood, pooled from several donors. The TCR sequence derives from a pool of human donors in good health; the sample pools cells from several healthy donors. This chain uses TRBV11-1 with TRBJ2-5; D is undetermined. CDR3 coding DNA: TGTGCCAGCAGCTTAATGTGGAACCATCAAGAGACCCAGTACTTC. Protein: CASSLMWNHQETQYF.